This T cell receptor (beta chain) was profiled in a study of T cell repertoires in cytomegalovirus infection. The overall study: Matching HLA type, along with CMV infection, was indicated by public TCR beta signatures. Study results and caveats: Cumulative frequency (of public TCR beta family members) identified carriers of CMV plus the relevant HLA. Dominating the ex vivo response were HLA-C-restricted CMV-specific TCR beta clonotypes.

TCRdb used MiXCR to reprocess the reads, holding one entry per CDR3 protein. The sample lists around 450,000 distinct CDR3 sequences; 31% were seen once. This clonotype was seen at least ten times. Its antigen is unidentified. V was trimmed by 1 base and J by 11 bases, leaving 9 bases between them. This CDR3 has 13 amino acids. The V gene's germline CDR1 is SGHTA and CDR2 FQGNSA. The chain uses TRBV7-2 and TRBJ1-6; weak D call: TRBD1 (5 bases). Material for sequencing was PBMCs. This sequence originates from a human donor in good health (CMV status not recorded). Some clones in this sample may be carry-over from other donors' samples. The DNA for the CDR3 is TGTGCCAGCAGCTTAGAGCGGGGGACACCCCTCCACTTT. It codes for CASSLERGTPLHF.